This T cell receptor beta chain was recovered during a study of regulatory T cells in long-lasting Graves disease. To make TCR beta libraries, researchers used iRepertoire HTBI primers and Arm-PCR of CDR3 regions. In TCRdb, the multiplex PCR reads were re-called with MiXCR into one record per CDR3 protein. This sample has about 450,000 distinct CDR3 sequences, with about a sixth found just once. There are many counts of this clonotype. Time point: newly diagnosed GD, antithyroid drugs for less than 3 months. From PBMCs, RNA was extracted and then used to make the TCR library. These sequences were also reported in another study, on T cells in Graves' hyperthyroidism and ophthalmopathy.

This sequence was found in a woman in her thirties with Graves disease. The material sequenced was peripheral blood mononuclear cells (PBMCs), taken at new diagnosis, from a patient treated with antithyroid drugs.

CDR3 nucleotide sequence: TGTGCCAGCAGCTCAACATACGGGGACAGCTCCTACGAGCAGTACTTC. This encodes CASSSTYGDSSYEQYF. The V call is TRBV7-9, the J call TRBJ2-7, with 7 bases lining up with TRBD1. This CDR3 comprises 16 residues. Germline lookup yields CDR1 SEHNR and CDR2 FQNEAQ (reference sequence). The J segment lost 0 bases and the V segment lost 4 bases, leaving 9 bases of the junction unmatched.